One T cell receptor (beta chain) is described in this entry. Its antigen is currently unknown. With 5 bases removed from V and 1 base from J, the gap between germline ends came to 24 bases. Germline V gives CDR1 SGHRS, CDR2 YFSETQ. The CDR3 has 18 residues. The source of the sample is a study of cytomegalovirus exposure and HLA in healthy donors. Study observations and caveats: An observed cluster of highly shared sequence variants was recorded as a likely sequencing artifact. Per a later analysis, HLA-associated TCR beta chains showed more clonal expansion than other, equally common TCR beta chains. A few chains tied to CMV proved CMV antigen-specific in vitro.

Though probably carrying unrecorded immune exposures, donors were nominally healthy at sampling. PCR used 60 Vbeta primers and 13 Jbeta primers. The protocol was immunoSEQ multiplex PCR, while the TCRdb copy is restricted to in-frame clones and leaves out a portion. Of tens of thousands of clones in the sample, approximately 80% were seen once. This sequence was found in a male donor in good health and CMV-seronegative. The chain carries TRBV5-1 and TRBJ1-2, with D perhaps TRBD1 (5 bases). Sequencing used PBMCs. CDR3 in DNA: TGCGCCAGCAGTCAAAACACCCCTCGGTTGGGGGGTAACTATGGCTACACCTTC. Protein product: CASSQNTPRLGGNYGYTF.